Listed here are 11 T cell receptor beta chains from one sample, sequenced in a study of blood T cell repertoires in COVID-19. TCRdb's copy holds only in-frame clones and misses some; the assay was immunoSEQ multiplex PCR. The sample shows 100,000 to 150,000 clones, 85% to 90% of them seen only once. Sequencing used peripheral blood. These receptors all come from a woman aged 80 or over with COVID-19, enrolled during active disease.

The V and J genes are TRBV28 and TRBJ2-7; 10 bases match TRBD1. This CDR3 is 16 amino acids long. The ends lost 6 bases at V and 5 bases at J; junction bases unmatched: 13. Germline V gives CDR1 MDHEN, CDR2 SYDVKM. The CDR3 sequence: CASRTLSGTGENEQYF. For the CDR3, the DNA is TGTGCCAGCAGAACCCTCTCTGGGACAGGGGAAAACGAGCAGTACTTC.

The gene calls are TRBV4-1 and TRBJ2-1; TRBD2 matches at 12 bases. V lost 0 bases to trimming and J lost 7 bases; unmatched junction nucleotides: 7. Per the germline V gene, CDR1 is MGHRA and CDR2 is YSYEKL. The CDR3 has 17 residues. The CDR3 loop reads CASSQDWTSGARNEQFF. The CDR3 DNA reads TGCGCCAGCAGCCAAGATTGGACTAGCGGGGCTAGGAATGAGCAGTTCTTC.

The V gene is TRBV7-8, the J gene TRBJ2-6, with 8 bases that match TRBD1. V was clipped by 0 bases and J by 4 bases; unmatched bases: 17. The CDR3 extends over 21 amino acids. The V gene's germline CDR1 is SGHVS and CDR2 FQNEAQ. The CDR3 DNA follows: TGTGCCAGCAGCTTAGCTATAGTAGTGGGGACAGGAGCTGACGGGGCCAACGTCCTGACTTTC. This sequence encodes CASSLAIVVGTGADGANVLTF.

The CDR3 loop reads CASSPGLAGGGRETQYF. CDR3 in DNA: TGTGCCAGCAGTCCGGGACTAGCGGGAGGAGGGCGAGAGACCCAGTACTTC. The V and J genes are TRBV3-1 (or the pseudogene TRBV3-2) and TRBJ2-5; TRBD2 matches at 15 bases. The V gene's germline CDR1 is LGHDT and CDR2 YNNKEL (reference sequence). The V and J ends lost 6 bases and 4 bases, in that order; junction bases with no gene match: 9. The CDR3 is 17 amino acids.

The chain couples TRBV5-8 to TRBJ2-6; 7 nucleotides agree with TRBD2. CDR3 length: 16 residues. CDR1 is SGHTS, CDR2 YDEGEE, per germline. J was trimmed by 4 bases and V by 1 base; bases with no gene match: 5. The chain's CDR3 is CASSLYYGRGANVLTF. CDR3 in DNA: TGTGCCAGCAGCTTGTATTACGGGAGGGGGGCCAACGTCCTGACTTTC.

The V gene is TRBV6-5, the J gene TRBJ2-7; 12 nucleotides line up with TRBD1. Trimming removed 7 bases from V and 4 bases from J; junction bases left unmatched: 8. Looked up from germline, CDR1 is MNHEY and CDR2 is SVGAGI. This CDR3 contains 15 residues. This CDR3 reads CASTHRGQGAYEQYF. CDR3 nucleotide sequence: TGTGCCAGCACCCACCGGGGACAGGGGGCTTACGAGCAGTACTTC.

This clone appeared once. This chain connects TRBV7-2 to TRBJ2-3; 8 bases agree with TRBD2. This CDR3 spans 15 amino acids. V lost 3 bases to trimming and J lost 3 bases; unmatched junction nucleotides: 5. CDR1 SGHTA and CDR2 FQGNSA come from the germline V gene. In DNA form, the CDR3 reads TGTGCCAGCAGCTTGTTAGCGGGAACAACAGATACGCAGTATTTT. Translating it yields CASSLLAGTTDTQYF.

The rearrangement joins TRBV5-4 to TRBJ1-5, with 7 bases that match TRBD1. Germline V CDR1 and CDR2: SGHNT, YYREEE (reference sequence). Trimming at V came to 3 bases and at J to 4 bases, leaving 7 bases not matched to a gene. CDR3 length: 15 amino acids. Here the CDR3 reads CASSSGGERNQPQHF. CDR3 DNA sequence: TGTGCCAGCAGCTCAGGGGGAGAGCGGAATCAGCCCCAGCATTTT. The full variable domain, in which reference TRBV5-4 and TRBJ1-5 provide the parts outside the CDR3, is ETGVTQSPTHLIKTRGQQVTLRCSSQSGHNTVSWYQQALGQGPQFIFQYYREEENGRGNFPPRFSGLQFPNYSSELNVNALELDDSALYLCASSSGGERNQPQHFGDGTRLSIL.

V is TRBV28 and J is TRBJ2-3; 7 positions agree with TRBD2. The CDR3 is 13 amino acids. V was clipped by 5 bases and J by 4 bases; unmatched bases: 3. CDR1 and CDR2 (germline): MDHEN, SYDVKM. The CDR3 region has the DNA TGTGCCAGCAGTCGGGGAGGGCCAGATACGCAGTATTTT. Amino acid sequence: CASSRGGPDTQYF. Full variable domain (missing parts from reference TRBV28 and TRBJ2-3): DVKVTQSSRYLVKRTGEKVFLECVQDMDHENMFWYRQDPGLGLRLIYFSYDVKMKEKGDIPEGYSVSREKKERFSLILESASTNQTSMYLCASSRGGPDTQYFGPGTRLTVL.

Turning to this clone: This sample includes further DNA sequences coding for the same CDR3. V gene TRBV6-5 combines with J gene TRBJ1-2, with 8 nucleotides matching TRBD1. The CDR3 runs to 12 residues. Trimming cost V 9 bases and J 8 bases; bases outside gene matches: 8. Germline CDR1 reads MNHEY; CDR2 reads SVGAGI. CDR3 protein: CASSRTGFGYTF. CDR3 DNA: TGTGCCAGTAGTCGGACAGGGTTCGGCTACACCTTC.

The V call is TRBV19, the J call TRBJ2-7; TRBD2 matches at 7 bases. The CDR3 covers 12 residues. Germline CDR1 is LNHDA and CDR2 is SQIVND (reference sequence). Trimming took 6 bases from V and 5 from J; bases not matched to a gene: 4. CDR3 in DNA: TGTGCCAGTAGGGTGCGGGGGAACGAGCAGTACTTC. Protein sequence: CASRVRGNEQYF.